The 11 T cell receptor beta chains below all came from one sample that was sequenced in a study of OX40 agonist ivuxolimab in advanced cancers. The data were produced by immunoSEQ multiplex PCR, yet TCRdb's version contains in-frame clones alone and is incomplete. The sample lists 20,000 to 25,000 clones, approximately 85% occurring once. The starting material was CD4+ or CD8+ T cells sorted from blood, obtained in a trial of the OX40 agonist ivuxolimab. Receptor source: an adult with an advanced solid tumor such as melanoma, head and neck, liver or kidney cancer.

The chain links TRBV5-4 to TRBJ2-7; no clear D. This CDR3 is built from 12 residues. Per the germline V gene, CDR1 is SGHNT and CDR2 is YYREEE (reference sequence). Trimming cost V 1 base and J 3 bases, with 5 bases left between them. This chain's CDR3 is CASSLYFYEQYF. CDR3 sequence (DNA): TGTGCCAGCAGCTTGTACTTCTACGAGCAGTACTTC.

This sequence joins TRBV6-6 and TRBJ2-5; the D is unclear. TRBJ2-7 explains the end of the DNA better; the J call may be wrong. The CDR3 is 14 amino acids. The germline CDR1 and CDR2 sequences are MNHNY and SVGAGI (reference sequence). The CDR3 DNA reads TGTGCCAGCAATCAAGCGCAAAATACCTACGAGCAGTACTTC. Encoded protein: CASNQAQNTYEQYF.

The J gene is TRBJ1-6, the V gene TRBV6-1; D is unresolved. V shed 3 bases and J shed 11 bases, with 14 bases lying between them. Germline V gives CDR1 MNHNS, CDR2 SASEGT. The CDR3 loop spans 14 amino acids. As DNA, the CDR3 is TGTGCCAGCAGTGACAGGCCAGCAACGGCACCCCTCCACTTT. As protein: CASSDRPATAPLHF.

The rearrangement links TRBV13 to TRBJ1-1, with a weak D call TRBD1 (5 bases). CDR1 is PRHDT, CDR2 FYEKMQ, per germline (reference sequence). Trimming shortened V by 7 bases and J by 0 bases, and 15 bases separated the two germline ends. The CDR3 runs to 15 residues. CDR3 amino acids: CASTGEGQMNTEAFF. CDR3 coding DNA: TGTGCCAGCACCGGGGAGGGGCAGATGAACACTGAAGCTTTCTTT.

The V and J genes are TRBV7-9 and TRBJ1-2, with a tentative D call TRBD1 (5 bases). The CDR3 covers 13 residues. The V end lost 1 base, the J end lost 8 bases, and 11 bases lay between the germline ends. Germline V CDR1 and CDR2: SEHNR, FQNEAQ (reference sequence). CDR3 protein: CASSLDGARGYTF. CDR3 coding DNA: TGTGCCAGCAGCTTAGACGGGGCCCGGGGCTACACCTTC.

The chain couples TRBV5-6 to TRBJ2-7; D is possibly TRBD2 (6 bases). The CDR3 sequence is 15 residues long. CDR1 SGHDT and CDR2 YYEEEE come from the germline V gene. V was trimmed by 4 bases and J by 1 base, leaving 15 bases between them. CDR3 sequence reads: CASSIPNRGSYEQYF. The CDR3 DNA sequence: TGTGCCAGCAGCATCCCTAACCGGGGGTCCTACGAGCAGTACTTC.

The chain joins TRBV5-4 to TRBJ1-1; the match to TRBD1 covers 7 bases. Germline V lookup: CDR1 SGHNT, CDR2 YYREEE (reference sequence). This CDR3 has 15 residues. The junction had 5 bases not matched to a gene; V was cut back by 2 bases and J by 1 base. The CDR3 region is CASSFGHRGNTEAFF. The CDR3 bases are TGTGCCAGCAGCTTTGGGCACAGGGGGAACACTGAAGCTTTCTTT.

V and J are TRBV18 and TRBJ1-1, with 7 nucleotides matching TRBD1. CDR3 length: 15 amino acids. V dropped 1 base and J dropped 0; count of bases not matched to a gene: 2. CDR1 and CDR2 (germline): KGHSH, LQKENI. The CDR3 nucleotides read TGTGCCAGCTCACCACAGGGACAGATGAACACTGAAGCTTTCTTT. Its protein is CASSPQGQMNTEAFF.

CDR3 in DNA: TGTGCCAGCAGTTACGGTCTACAAGGTCGGGATGAGCAGTTCTTC. Translating it yields CASSYGLQGRDEQFF. The V call is TRBV6-5, the J call TRBJ2-1, with D unclear. The CDR3 runs to 15 residues. Trimming stripped 2 bases from V and 8 bases from J, with 16 bases between. CDR1 and CDR2 from the germline V gene are MNHEY and SVGAGI.

The chain uses TRBV6-5 and TRBJ2-7; possibly TRBD1 or TRBD2 for D (6 bases each). Per germline, CDR1 MNHEY and CDR2 SVGAGI. This CDR3 region has 12 residues. The V end lost 6 bases, the J end lost 3 bases, and 9 bases lay between the germline ends. The CDR3 DNA reads TGTGCCAGCAGGCGGGACAACTACGAGCAGTACTTC. Amino acid sequence: CASRRDNYEQYF.

This rearrangement joins TRBV5-4 to TRBJ2-2, with TRBD1 matching over 9 bases. The CDR3 runs 13 residues. V shed 10 bases, J shed 1 base, and the junction held 2 bases outside the gene matches. The germline V gene encodes CDR1 SGHNT and CDR2 YYREEE (reference sequence). The CDR3 sequence is CAGQGQNTGELFF. CDR3 sequence (DNA): TGTGCCGGACAGGGGCAGAACACCGGGGAGCTGTTTTTT.